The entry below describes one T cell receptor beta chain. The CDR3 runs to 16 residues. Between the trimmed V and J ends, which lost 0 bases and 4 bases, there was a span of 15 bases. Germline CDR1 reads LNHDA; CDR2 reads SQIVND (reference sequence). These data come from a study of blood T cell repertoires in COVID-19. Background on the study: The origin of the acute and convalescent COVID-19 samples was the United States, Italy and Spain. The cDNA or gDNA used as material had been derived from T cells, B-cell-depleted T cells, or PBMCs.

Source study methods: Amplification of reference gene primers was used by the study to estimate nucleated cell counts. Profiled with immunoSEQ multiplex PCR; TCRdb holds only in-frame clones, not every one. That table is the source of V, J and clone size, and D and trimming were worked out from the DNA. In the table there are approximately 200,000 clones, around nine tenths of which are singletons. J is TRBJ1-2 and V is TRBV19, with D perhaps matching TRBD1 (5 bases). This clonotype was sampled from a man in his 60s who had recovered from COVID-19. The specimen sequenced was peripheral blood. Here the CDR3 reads CASSIEPGPGGYGYTF. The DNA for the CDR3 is TGTGCCAGTAGTATAGAACCGGGACCGGGAGGCTATGGCTACACCTTC.